One T cell receptor beta chain is described in this entry. The entry originates in a study of blood T cell repertoires in COVID-19. The wider study: Recovered participants had two consecutive negative NP/OP PCR tests, healthcare professional clearance, or symptom resolution. Nucleic acid was either cDNA or gDNA, and it came from T cells, B-cell-depleted T cells, or PBMCs.

Trimming cost V 1 base and J 7 bases, with 4 bases left between them. This CDR3 region has 11 residues. Germline CDR1 is LGHNA and CDR2 is YSLEER. Sequenced by immunoSEQ multiplex PCR; TCRdb stores in-frame clones only, minus some. Here the sample spans roughly 200,000 clones, roughly nine tenths being singletons. The receptor was derived from a woman between 45 and 65 years old in a cohort exposed to, infected with or recovered from COVID-19 (not recorded which). Sequencing was performed on PBMCs or T cells enriched from blood (not recorded which). The V and J genes are TRBV4-3 and TRBJ1-2; D is unclear. CDR3 sequence reads: CASSQGSGYTF. The CDR3 region has the DNA TGCGCCAGCAGCCAAGGGAGTGGCTACACCTTC.